One T cell receptor beta chain is described in this entry. This CDR3 spans 15 amino acids. Germline lookup yields CDR1 SNHLY and CDR2 FYNNEI. This sample stems from a study of T cells expressing NK-cell markers. Study overall: Obtained from sorted CD3+CD56+NKG2C+, CD3+CD56+NKG2C- and CD3+CD56-NKG2C+ T cells were the TCR beta repertoires. Seropositivity for HCMV was found in seven of the eight sequenced donors, with one seronegative.

TCRdb re-called the 5' RACE reads and shows each CDR3 protein once, DNA omitted. The ten most abundant clones cover roughly 5.2% of a sample with some 340,000 distinct CDR3 sequences. The source is a man aged 18-69 years in good health. Sequencing was performed on blood T cells: a sorted CD56 or NKG2C T cell subset, CD4+ or CD8+ T cells, or bulk PBMC T cells (not recorded which). The chain carries TRBV2 and TRBJ1-5. The CDR3 sequence: CASSEALSGSQPQHF.